The 23 T cell receptor beta chains presented below share a single source sample, sequenced in a study of T-cell reconstitution after alpha-beta-depleted transplantation in children. Notes on the study in general: One year post-transplant, T-cell counts and diversity were largely derived from T cells produced anew.

Unique molecular identifiers were incorporated when the TCRbeta library was constructed. A single record per CDR3 protein comes from TCRdb applying MiXCR to the PCR reads. The sample has a few hundred thousand distinct CDR3 sequences; over 7.5% are singletons. For these TCRs, the target antigens are not known. The material sequenced was peripheral blood, taken 360 days after TCRalphabeta/CD19-depleted stem cell transplant. The receptors stem from a female patient aged 2 to 10 who had a stem cell transplant for Fanconi anemia, so the T cells may come from the graft donor.

This clonotype was observed many times. V gene TRBV24-1 combines with J gene TRBJ2-2; D is tentatively TRBD1 or TRBD2 (5 bases each). Per germline, CDR1 KGHDR and CDR2 SFDVKD. The ends were cut back, 3 bases at V and 4 bases at J, with 14 bases in the middle. The CDR3 runs to 16 residues. Here the CDR3 DNA reads TGTGCCACCAGTGATACAGGTTACGGGATCACCGGGGAGCTGTTTTTT. It translates to CATSDTGYGITGELFF.

This clonotype was seen ten or more times. The V and J genes are TRBV6-6 and TRBJ2-2; no clear D. V was pared by 2 bases and J by 4 bases, with 5 bases between. This CDR3 spans 13 amino acids. CDR1 and CDR2 (germline): MNHNY, SVGAGI (reference sequence). This CDR3 is CASSYRGTGELFF. The DNA for the CDR3 is TGTGCCAGCAGTTACCGAGGCACCGGGGAGCTGTTTTTT.

This clonotype was detected ten times or more. This chain joins TRBV6-5 and TRBJ1-6, with TRBD1 matching over 9 bases. Looked up from germline, CDR1 is MNHEY and CDR2 is SVGAGI. The length of the CDR3 is 15 residues. V dropped 5 bases and J dropped 8; count of bases not matched to a gene: 7. CDR3 nucleotide sequence: TGTGCCAGCAGTCTCACAGGGGGCCCCTATTCACCCCTCCACTTT. Amino acid sequence: CASSLTGGPYSPLHF.

This clonotype was seen at least ten times. V and J are TRBV20-1 and TRBJ2-4; D perhaps matches TRBD2 (5 bases). Germline CDR1 reads DFQATT; CDR2 reads SNEGSKA (reference sequence). This CDR3 is 14 amino acids long. Trimming pared 0 bases from V and 5 bases from J, leaving 11 bases between. As DNA, the CDR3 is TGCAGTGCTAGAGATTGGCGAGCGGAAAACATTCAGTACTTC. It translates to CSARDWRAENIQYF.

The chain recombines TRBV6-1 with TRBJ1-2; 7 bases are shared with TRBD1. The CDR3 loop spans 11 amino acids. Germline assignment: CDR1 MNHNS and CDR2 SASEGT. Trimming cost V 8 bases and J 4 bases; bases outside gene matches: 1. CDR3 loop: CASRQGYGYTF. For the CDR3, the DNA is TGTGCCAGCCGACAGGGCTATGGCTACACCTTC.

The chain carries TRBV18 and TRBJ2-7, with 11 bases fitting TRBD2. Trimming at V came to 2 bases and at J to 8 bases, leaving 14 bases not matched to a gene. The germline gives CDR1 KGHSH, CDR2 LQKENI. CDR3 length: 17 amino acids. DNA for the CDR3: TGTGCCAGCTCACCATCTGCTAGCGGGGGGCTAGGTACGAAGCAGTACTTC. This gives the protein CASSPSASGGLGTKQYF. The whole variable domain, filled in from reference TRBV18 and TRBJ2-7, reads NAGVMQNPRHLVRRRGQEARLRCSPMKGHSHVYWYRQLPEEGLKFMVYLQKENIIDESGMPKERFSAEFPKEGPSILRIQQVVRGDSAAYFCASSPSASGGLGTKQYFGPGTRLTVT.

This clonotype was observed many times. In DNA, the CDR3 is TGCGCCAGCAGCCAAGATACGGGAGCGGGCCGGTACGAGCAGTACTTC. This sequence encodes CASSQDTGAGRYEQYF. The V call is TRBV4-1, the J call TRBJ2-7, with D possibly matching TRBD2 (6 bases). Trimming removed 0 bases at V and 4 bases at J, with 16 bases between. The CDR3 has 16 amino acids. CDR1 is MGHRA and CDR2 is YSYEKL in the germline V gene.

This clonotype was seen repeatedly, ten times or more. The J gene is TRBJ2-1, the V gene TRBV10-1, with 10 bases matching TRBD2. Germline V lookup: CDR1 WNHNN, CDR2 SYGVQD (reference sequence). After removal of 4 bases from V and 12 bases from J, the junction contained 15 bases not matched to a gene. The CDR3 spans 16 residues. The CDR3 protein is CASSAEFSGRRSLQFF. The CDR3 DNA reads as TGCGCCAGCAGTGCGGAATTTAGCGGGAGGCGAAGCTTGCAGTTCTTC.

V is TRBV11-2 and J is TRBJ1-4; no clear D gene. Per germline, CDR1 SGHAT and CDR2 FQNNGV. The CDR3 covers 12 residues. Trimming stripped 5 bases from V and 8 bases from J, with 9 bases between. This chain's CDR3 is CASSPLSEKLFF. The CDR3 region has the DNA TGTGCCAGCAGCCCCCTATCAGAAAAACTGTTTTTT. The complete variable domain, with remaining parts taken from reference TRBV11-2 and TRBJ1-4, reads EAGVAQSPRYKIIEKRQSVAFWCNPISGHATLYWYQQILGQGPKLLIQFQNNGVVDDSQLPKDRFSAERLKGVDSTLKIQPAKLEDSAVYLCASSPLSEKLFFGSGTQLSVL.

This clonotype was seen a few times. The chain combines TRBV6-1 with TRBJ2-1, with 10 positions matching TRBD2. Germline CDR1 and CDR2: MNHNS and SASEGT. The CDR3 is made up of 15 amino acids. Losses at the gene ends were 5 bases for V and 3 bases for J; bases not matched to a gene: 4. CDR3 loop: CASSPQRGGYNEQFF. CDR3 coding DNA: TGTGCCAGCAGTCCCCAGCGGGGGGGCTACAATGAGCAGTTCTTC.

The rearrangement uses TRBV28 and TRBJ2-5; the D gene is possibly TRBD2 (6 bases). CDR1 and CDR2 from the germline V gene are MDHEN and SYDVKM. Trimming pared 3 bases from V and 1 base from J, leaving 18 bases between. This CDR3 has 17 residues. For the CDR3, the DNA is TGTGCCAGCAGTTTCATTCTCCGCGGGACCGCCCAAGAGACCCAGTACTTC. Translating gives CASSFILRGTAQETQYF.

The table lists this clonotype with a few counts. This chain joins TRBV27 and TRBJ2-3; either TRBD1 or TRBD2 may supply D (5 bases each). CDR1 MNHEY and CDR2 SMNVEV come from the germline V gene (reference sequence). The V and J ends lost 6 bases and 2 bases respectively, with 15 bases between them. CDR3 length equals 15 residues. The CDR3 DNA follows: TGTGCCAGCAGGAGAACTAGGGGAAACACAGATACGCAGTATTTT. It codes for CASRRTRGNTDTQYF.

This clonotype was seen ten or more times. This chain connects TRBV20-1 to TRBJ1-5, with D hard to call. Germline values: CDR1 DFQATT, CDR2 SNEGSKA (reference sequence). V gave up 3 bases and J gave up 5 bases, with 17 bases separating them. There are 15 residues in the CDR3. The DNA for the CDR3 is TGCAGTGCTAGTCATTCCCGAGCGGCTTATCAGCCCCAGCATTTT. As protein: CSASHSRAAYQPQHF.

This clonotype was observed at least ten times. The chain has TRBV10-3 and TRBJ2-5, with D maybe TRBD2 (6 bases). There are 13 residues in the CDR3. Looked up from germline, CDR1 is ENHRY and CDR2 is SYGVKD. The V and J ends lost 6 bases and 5 bases respectively, with 13 bases between them. CDR3 DNA: TGTGCCATCAGCCGGGACTCCCGGGAGACCCAGTACTTC. As protein: CAISRDSRETQYF.

This clonotype was seen ten or more times. The chain links TRBV12-3 or TRBV12-4 to TRBJ2-1, with TRBD1 matching over 8 bases. J was trimmed by 1 base and V by 6 bases; bases with no gene match: 14. The length of the CDR3 is 18 residues. CDR3 in DNA: TGTGCCAGCAGCCCATGGACAGGGTCCCCTCCTTCCTACAATGAGCAGTTCTTC. This encodes CASSPWTGSPPSYNEQFF.

This clonotype came up many times. The chain couples TRBV9 to TRBJ2-1; D remains ambiguous. The ends were cut back, 0 bases at V and 4 bases at J, with 2 bases in the middle. The V gene's germline CDR1 is SGDLS and CDR2 YYNGEE. The CDR3 totals 12 residues. CDR3 in amino acids: CASSVGYNEQFF. DNA for the CDR3: TGTGCCAGCAGCGTAGGGTACAATGAGCAGTTCTTC.

This clonotype was observed many times. J is TRBJ2-5 and V is TRBV7-9, with D maybe TRBD1 (6 bases). V lost 5 bases and J 5 bases, leaving 18 bases between the germline ends. In germline, CDR1 is SEHNR, CDR2 FQNEAQ (reference sequence). The CDR3 extends over 15 amino acids. The CDR3 protein is CASSRTAVAWETQYF. CDR3 DNA sequence: TGTGCCAGCAGCCGGACAGCGGTGGCGTGGGAGACCCAGTACTTC.

This clonotype has at least ten counts. This chain uses TRBV6-5 with TRBJ2-2, with D unresolved. The length of the CDR3 is 13 residues. Trimming took 6 bases from V and 4 from J, leaving 9 bases between them. Per the germline V gene, CDR1 is MNHEY and CDR2 is SVGAGI. This chain's CDR3 is CASSPTSTGELFF. CDR3 sequence (DNA): TGTGCCAGCAGCCCCACGAGCACCGGGGAGCTGTTTTTT.

This clonotype has a count of ten or more. The rearrangement joins TRBV29-1 to TRBJ1-2, with D perhaps TRBD1 (5 bases). This CDR3 is built from 14 residues. V dropped 7 bases and J dropped 2 bases, with 17 bases sitting between them. The germline V gene has CDR1 SQVTM and CDR2 ANQGSEA. In DNA, the CDR3 is TGCAGCGCCAATCATCGGGGGAAGAACTATGGCTACACCTTC. Its protein is CSANHRGKNYGYTF.

This clonotype came up many times. The chain is built from TRBV18 and TRBJ2-5, with 8 bases lining up with TRBD1. Unmatched junction bases numbered 1, after V lost 6 bases and J lost 4 bases. CDR1 is KGHSH and CDR2 is LQKENI in the germline V gene. There are 12 residues in the CDR3. The CDR3 protein is CASSDRVETQYF. The DNA for the CDR3 is TGTGCCAGCTCGGACAGGGTAGAGACCCAGTACTTC. The whole variable domain, filled in from reference TRBV18 and TRBJ2-5, reads NAGVMQNPRHLVRRRGQEARLRCSPMKGHSHVYWYRQLPEEGLKFMVYLQKENIIDESGMPKERFSAEFPKEGPSILRIQQVVRGDSAAYFCASSDRVETQYFGPGTRLLVL.

Many counts were recorded for this clonotype. The V call is TRBV27, the J call TRBJ1-2; 9 bases match TRBD1. Germline V gene lookup returns CDR1 MNHEY and CDR2 SMNVEV (reference sequence). V lost 5 bases, J lost 8 bases, and 9 bases stayed unmatched. This CDR3 is 14 amino acids long. The CDR3 sequence: CASSPKDRGGGYTF. CDR3 DNA: TGTGCCAGCAGTCCCAAGGACAGGGGAGGAGGCTACACCTTC.

The J gene is TRBJ2-7, the V gene TRBV3-1; 15 bases match TRBD2. Germline CDR1 LGHDT, CDR2 YNNKEL (reference sequence). Trimming cost V 2 bases and J 7 bases; bases outside gene matches: 18. This CDR3 is 20 amino acids long. This CDR3 reads CASSQPGLAGGPTFSREQYF. The CDR3 coding sequence is TGTGCCAGCAGCCAACCGGGACTAGCGGGAGGACCCACCTTTTCGCGTGAGCAGTACTTC.

The rearrangement uses TRBV10-3 and TRBJ1-2; D is uncertain. The CDR3 length is 13 residues. With 0 bases removed from V and 8 bases from J, the gap between germline ends came to 10 bases. CDR1 is ENHRY, CDR2 SYGVKD, per germline. The CDR3 loop reads CAISESAPGGYTF. The CDR3 DNA reads as TGTGCCATCAGTGAGTCGGCACCAGGCGGCTACACCTTC.